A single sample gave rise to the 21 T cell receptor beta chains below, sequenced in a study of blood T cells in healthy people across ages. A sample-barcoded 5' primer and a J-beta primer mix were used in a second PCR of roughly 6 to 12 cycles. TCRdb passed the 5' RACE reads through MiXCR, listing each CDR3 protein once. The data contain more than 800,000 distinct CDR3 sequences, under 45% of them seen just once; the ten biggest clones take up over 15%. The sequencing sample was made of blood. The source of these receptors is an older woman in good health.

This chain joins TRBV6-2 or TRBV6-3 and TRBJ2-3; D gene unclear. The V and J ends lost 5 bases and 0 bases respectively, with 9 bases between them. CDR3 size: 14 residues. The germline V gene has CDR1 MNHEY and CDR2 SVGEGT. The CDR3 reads CASSNRPSTDTQYF. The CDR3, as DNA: TGTGCCAGCAGTAATAGGCCGAGCACAGATACGCAGTATTTT.

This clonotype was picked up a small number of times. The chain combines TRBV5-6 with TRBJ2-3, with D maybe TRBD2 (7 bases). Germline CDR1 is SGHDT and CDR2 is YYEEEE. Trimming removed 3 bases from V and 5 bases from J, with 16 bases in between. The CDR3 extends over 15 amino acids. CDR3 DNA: TGTGCCAGCAGCTGGGGGCTAGCGGAGGGAGATACGCAGTATTTT. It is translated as CASSWGLAEGDTQYF.

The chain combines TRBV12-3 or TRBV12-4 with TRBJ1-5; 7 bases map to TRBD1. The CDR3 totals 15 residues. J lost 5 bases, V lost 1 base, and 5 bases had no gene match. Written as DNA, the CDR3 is TGTGCCAGCAGTTTAGAGGGGGCTAAGGATCAGCCCCAGCATTTT. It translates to CASSLEGAKDQPQHF.

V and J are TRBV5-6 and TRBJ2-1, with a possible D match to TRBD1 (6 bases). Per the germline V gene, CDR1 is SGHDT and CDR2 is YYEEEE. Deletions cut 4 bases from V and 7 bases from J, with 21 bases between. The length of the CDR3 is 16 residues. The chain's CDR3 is CASSKYRDGGKNEQFF. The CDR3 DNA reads TGTGCCAGCAGCAAATACAGGGATGGTGGGAAGAATGAGCAGTTCTTC.

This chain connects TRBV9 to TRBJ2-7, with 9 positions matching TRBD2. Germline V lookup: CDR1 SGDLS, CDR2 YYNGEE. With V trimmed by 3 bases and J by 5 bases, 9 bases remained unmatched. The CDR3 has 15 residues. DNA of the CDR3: TGTGCCAGCAGCGCGCGCGGGACTAGCCGTCACGAGCAGTACTTC. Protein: CASSARGTSRHEQYF.

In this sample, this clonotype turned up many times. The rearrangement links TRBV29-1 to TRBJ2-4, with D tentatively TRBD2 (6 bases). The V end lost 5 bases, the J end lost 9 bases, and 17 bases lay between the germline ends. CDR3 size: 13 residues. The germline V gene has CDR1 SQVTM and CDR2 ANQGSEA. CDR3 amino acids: CSVSSGRDGIQYF. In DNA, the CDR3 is TGCAGCGTTTCTTCAGGGCGGGACGGCATTCAGTACTTC.

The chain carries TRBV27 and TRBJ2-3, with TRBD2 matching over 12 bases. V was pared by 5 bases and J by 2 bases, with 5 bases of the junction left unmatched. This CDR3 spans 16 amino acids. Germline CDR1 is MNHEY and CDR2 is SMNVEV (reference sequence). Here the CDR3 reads CASSRLAGDTTDTQYF. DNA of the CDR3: TGTGCCAGCAGTCGACTAGCGGGAGACACCACAGATACGCAGTATTTT.

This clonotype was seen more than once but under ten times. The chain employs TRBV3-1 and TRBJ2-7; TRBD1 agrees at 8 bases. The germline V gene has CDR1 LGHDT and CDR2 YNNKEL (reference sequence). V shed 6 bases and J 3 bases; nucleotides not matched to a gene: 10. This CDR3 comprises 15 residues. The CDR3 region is CASSLRQGPYYEQYF. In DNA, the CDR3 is TGTGCCAGCAGTCTTCGACAGGGGCCGTACTACGAGCAGTACTTC.

The CDR3 sequence is CSARGRALGSLNYGYTF. CDR3 DNA sequence: TGCAGTGCTAGAGGAAGGGCGCTGGGTAGTCTTAACTATGGCTACACCTTC. The V gene is TRBV20-1, the J gene TRBJ1-2; D ambiguous. V lost 1 base, J lost 1 base, and 19 bases lay in between. CDR1 DFQATT and CDR2 SNEGSKA come from the germline V gene (reference sequence). The CDR3 sequence is 17 residues long.

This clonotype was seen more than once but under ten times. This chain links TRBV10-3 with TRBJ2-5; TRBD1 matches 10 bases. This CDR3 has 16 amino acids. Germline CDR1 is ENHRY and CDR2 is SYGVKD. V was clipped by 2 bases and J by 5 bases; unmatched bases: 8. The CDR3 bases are TGTGCCATCAGTGAGGGGGGACAGGGGCTTCGGGAGACCCAGTACTTC. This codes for CAISEGGQGLRETQYF.

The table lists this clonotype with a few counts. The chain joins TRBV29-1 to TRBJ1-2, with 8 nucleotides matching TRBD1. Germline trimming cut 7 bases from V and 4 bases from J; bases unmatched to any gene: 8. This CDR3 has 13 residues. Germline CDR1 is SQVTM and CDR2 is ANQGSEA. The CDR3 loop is CSEQTGEGYGYTF. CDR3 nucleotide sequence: TGCAGCGAACAGACAGGGGAAGGCTATGGCTACACCTTC.

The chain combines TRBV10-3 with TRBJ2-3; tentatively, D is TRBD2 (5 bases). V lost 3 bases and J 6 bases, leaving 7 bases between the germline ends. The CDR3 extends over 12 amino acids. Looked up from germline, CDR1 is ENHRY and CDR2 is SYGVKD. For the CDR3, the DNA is TGTGCCATCAGTGACGGGGAGGATACGCAGTATTTT. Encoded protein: CAISDGEDTQYF.

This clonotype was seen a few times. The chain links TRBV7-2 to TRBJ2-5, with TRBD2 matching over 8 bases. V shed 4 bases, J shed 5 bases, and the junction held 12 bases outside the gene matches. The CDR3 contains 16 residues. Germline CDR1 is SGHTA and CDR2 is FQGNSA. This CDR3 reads CASSSSVAAGEETQYF. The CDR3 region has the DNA TGTGCCAGCAGCTCTAGCGTGGCAGCGGGAGAGGAGACCCAGTACTTC.

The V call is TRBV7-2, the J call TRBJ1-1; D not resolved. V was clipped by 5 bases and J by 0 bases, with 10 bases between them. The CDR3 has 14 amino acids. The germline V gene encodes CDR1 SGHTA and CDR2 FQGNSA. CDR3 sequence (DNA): TGTGCCAGCAGCCGGGTTTCCATGAACACTGAAGCTTTCTTT. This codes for CASSRVSMNTEAFF.

The CDR3 region is CSATGVLRGNEQFF. The CDR3 DNA follows: TGCAGTGCTACGGGGGTACTAAGGGGCAATGAGCAGTTCTTC. The V gene is TRBV20-1, the J gene TRBJ2-1, with a weak D call TRBD2 (6 bases). Per germline, CDR1 DFQATT and CDR2 SNEGSKA (reference sequence). V lost 4 bases and J 6 bases, leaving 16 bases between the germline ends. The CDR3 is made up of 14 amino acids.

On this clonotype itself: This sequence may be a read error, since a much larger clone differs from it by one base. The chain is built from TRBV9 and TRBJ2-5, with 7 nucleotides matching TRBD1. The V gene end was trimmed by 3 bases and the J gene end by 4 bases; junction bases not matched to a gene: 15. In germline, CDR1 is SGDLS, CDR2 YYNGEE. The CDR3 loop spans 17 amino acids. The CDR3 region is CASSAQCGTGVGETQYF. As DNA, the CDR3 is TGTGCCAGCAGCGCCCAATGCGGAACAGGGGTGGGAGAGACCCAGTACTTC.

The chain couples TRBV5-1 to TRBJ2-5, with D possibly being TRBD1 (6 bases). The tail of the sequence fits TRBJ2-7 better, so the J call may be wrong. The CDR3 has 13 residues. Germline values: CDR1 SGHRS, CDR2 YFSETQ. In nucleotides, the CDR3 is TGCGCCAGCAGCTTGTACAGGGTCGCCGAGCAGTACTTC. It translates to CASSLYRVAEQYF.

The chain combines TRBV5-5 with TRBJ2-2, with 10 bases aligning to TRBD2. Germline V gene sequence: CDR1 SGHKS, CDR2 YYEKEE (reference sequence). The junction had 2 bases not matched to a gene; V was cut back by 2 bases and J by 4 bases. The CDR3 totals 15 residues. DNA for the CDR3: TGTGCCAGCAGCTTTCCTAGCGGGAGCACCGGGGAGCTGTTTTTT. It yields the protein CASSFPSGSTGELFF.

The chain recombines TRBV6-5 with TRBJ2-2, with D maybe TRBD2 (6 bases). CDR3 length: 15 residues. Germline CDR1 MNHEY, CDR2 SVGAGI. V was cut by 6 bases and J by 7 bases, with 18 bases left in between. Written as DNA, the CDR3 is TGTGCCAGCAGATTTCCGGGAGACAGAATCGGGGAGCTGTTTTTT. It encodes CASRFPGDRIGELFF.

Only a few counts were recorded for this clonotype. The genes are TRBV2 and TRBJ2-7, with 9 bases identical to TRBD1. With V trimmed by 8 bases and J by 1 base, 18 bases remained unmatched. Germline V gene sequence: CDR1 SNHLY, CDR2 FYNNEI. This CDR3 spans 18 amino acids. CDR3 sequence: CASSIPGQGIFMSYEQYF. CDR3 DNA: TGTGCCAGCTCTATACCGGGACAGGGAATTTTCATGTCCTACGAGCAGTACTTC.

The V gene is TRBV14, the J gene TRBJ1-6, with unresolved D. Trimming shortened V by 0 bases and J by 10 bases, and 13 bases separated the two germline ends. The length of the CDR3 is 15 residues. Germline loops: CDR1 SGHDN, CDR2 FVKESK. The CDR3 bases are TGTGCCAGCAGCCAAGATGGTGGCCTTATCTCACCCCTCCACTTT. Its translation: CASSQDGGLISPLHF. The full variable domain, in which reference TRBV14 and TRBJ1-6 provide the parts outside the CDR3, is EAGVTQFPSHSVIEKGQTVTLRCDPISGHDNLYWYRRVMGKEIKFLLHFVKESKQDESGMPNNRFLAERTGGTYSTLKVQPAELEDSGVYFCASSQDGGLISPLHFGNGTRLTVT.